A single sample gave rise to the 25 T cell receptor beta chains below, sequenced in a study of T cell changes during pregnancy in multiple sclerosis. TCRdb keeps only in-frame clones here, not all; method: immunoSEQ multiplex PCR. The sample lists some 94,000 clones, more than 90% seen once, with approximately 1.4% in the top ten. Here the sequenced sample was peripheral blood, taken in the first trimester of pregnancy. These receptors were taken from a female donor with multiple sclerosis, enrolled in a pregnancy study.

The J gene is TRBJ1-1, the V gene TRBV28, with TRBD1 identical over 8 bases. Germline V gene sequence: CDR1 MDHEN, CDR2 SYDVKM. Trimming cost V 5 bases and J 3 bases; bases outside gene matches: 5. This CDR3 comprises 14 residues. In DNA form, the CDR3 reads TGTGCCAGCAGTCCAGGGGGCTTGGACACTGAAGCTTTCTTT. Its translation is CASSPGGLDTEAFF.

The chain couples TRBV6-5 to TRBJ2-7; 9 nucleotides agree with TRBD1. The CDR3 is 14 amino acids. Germline assignment: CDR1 MNHEY and CDR2 SVGAGI. With V trimmed by 7 bases and J by 1 base, 5 bases remained unmatched. CDR3 loop: CASTAGTGSYEQYF. The CDR3 DNA follows: TGTGCCAGCACCGCCGGGACAGGGTCCTACGAGCAGTACTTC.

The rearrangement links TRBV5-1 to TRBJ2-1; 10 positions agree with TRBD2. There are 15 residues in the CDR3. Trimming cost V 0 bases and J 6 bases; bases outside gene matches: 3. Germline V lookup: CDR1 SGHRS, CDR2 YFSETQ. The CDR3, as DNA: TGCGCCAGCAGCTTGGGACTAGCGGGCAGCAATGAGCAGTTCTTC. This gives the protein CASSLGLAGSNEQFF.

V and J are TRBV7-6 and TRBJ2-7, with 10 bases matching TRBD2. With V trimmed by 4 bases and J by 2 bases, 5 bases remained unmatched. The CDR3 extends over 15 amino acids. From germline, CDR1 is SGHVS and CDR2 FNYEAQ. CDR3 DNA sequence: TGTGCCAGCAGCTCGAAGCTAGCGGGAGCCTACGAGCAGTACTTC. Its translation: CASSSKLAGAYEQYF.

V and J are TRBV27 and TRBJ2-7; D gene unclear. The CDR3 runs to 13 residues. The V end lost 3 bases, the J end lost 0 bases, and 6 bases lay between the germline ends. Germline CDR1 MNHEY, CDR2 SMNVEV (reference sequence). For the CDR3, the DNA is TGTGCCAGCAGTTTCGCGGTCTCCTACGAGCAGTACTTC. Its translation: CASSFAVSYEQYF.

The V and J genes are TRBV18 and TRBJ2-7; TRBD1 agrees at 7 bases. Germline V CDR1 and CDR2: KGHSH, LQKENI. The CDR3 is 16 amino acids. Losses at the gene ends were 0 bases for V and 2 bases for J; bases not matched to a gene: 7. CDR3 in DNA: TGTGCCAGCTCACCACCGGGGACAGTAAACACCTACGAGCAGTACTTC. The encoded protein is CASSPPGTVNTYEQYF. Together with reference TRBV18 and TRBJ2-7, the CDR3 gives the full variable domain: NAGVMQNPRHLVRRRGQEARLRCSPMKGHSHVYWYRQLPEEGLKFMVYLQKENIIDESGMPKERFSAEFPKEGPSILRIQQVVRGDSAAYFCASSPPGTVNTYEQYFGPGTRLTVT.

The chain recombines TRBV7-9 with TRBJ1-5, with D perhaps TRBD1 (6 bases). The length of the CDR3 is 13 residues. Germline assignment: CDR1 SEHNR and CDR2 FQNEAQ (reference sequence). V was pared by 3 bases and J by 7 bases, with 10 bases between. The CDR3 is CASSLKQGQPQHF. CDR3 DNA: TGTGCCAGCAGCTTGAAACAGGGCCAGCCCCAGCATTTT.

This sequence joins TRBV5-1 and TRBJ2-7; the match to TRBD1 covers 8 bases. The CDR3 consists of 14 residues. Germline lookup yields CDR1 SGHRS and CDR2 YFSETQ. V shed 5 bases and J 2 bases; nucleotides not matched to a gene: 6. CDR3 in amino acids: CASSWSGGPYEQYF. The CDR3 DNA is TGCGCCAGCAGTTGGTCAGGGGGCCCCTACGAGCAGTACTTC.

The chain is built from TRBV28 and TRBJ2-3, with 7 bases aligning to TRBD2. Trimming cost V 4 bases and J 2 bases; bases outside gene matches: 12. The CDR3 length is 17 residues. Germline V gene data show CDR1 as MDHEN and CDR2 as SYDVKM. CDR3 region: CASSSLIVGGVTDTQYF. CDR3 DNA sequence: TGTGCCAGCAGTTCCCTTATAGTTGGGGGGGTCACAGATACGCAGTATTTT.

This clone has a single count. The chain links TRBV7-8 to TRBJ1-1; 7 positions match TRBD1. Germline values: CDR1 SGHVS, CDR2 FQNEAQ. The CDR3 totals 13 residues. Germline trimming cut 8 bases from V and 1 base from J; bases unmatched to any gene: 4. Here the CDR3 reads CASGGQPNTEAFF. CDR3 DNA: TGTGCCAGCGGGGGACAGCCGAACACTGAAGCTTTCTTT. The full variable domain, completed using reference TRBV7-8 and TRBJ1-1, is GAGVSQSPRYKVAKRGQDVALRCDPISGHVSLFWYQQALGQGPEFLTYFQNEAQLDKSGLPSDRFFAERPEGSVSTLKIQRTQQEDSAVYLCASGGQPNTEAFFGQGTRLTVV.

The chain combines TRBV7-2 with TRBJ2-2, with 9 bases matching TRBD1. Per the germline V gene, CDR1 is SGHTA and CDR2 is FQGNSA. After removal of 5 bases from V and 10 bases from J, the junction contained 11 bases not matched to a gene. The CDR3 covers 15 residues. Here the CDR3 DNA reads TGTGCCAGCAGCCTAAGCACAGGGGGCAAGAAGGAGCTGTTTTTT. This codes for CASSLSTGGKKELFF.

V usage is TRBV5-4 and J usage is TRBJ2-2, with 13 bases matching TRBD2. This CDR3 contains 16 residues. V lost 4 bases to trimming and J lost 6 bases; unmatched junction nucleotides: 6. The germline gives CDR1 SGHNT, CDR2 YYREEE (reference sequence). This CDR3 reads CASSLTSGRAPGELFF. The DNA for the CDR3 is TGTGCCAGCAGCCTAACTAGCGGGAGGGCCCCCGGGGAGCTGTTTTTT.

The chain uses TRBV4-1 and TRBJ2-5; 11 bases are shared with TRBD2. V lost 4 bases and J lost 6; bases outside the gene matches: 7. CDR1 and CDR2 (germline): MGHRA, YSYEKL. The CDR3 sequence is 15 residues long. CDR3 sequence reads: CASSPTSGSAQTQYF. CDR3 nucleotide sequence: TGCGCCAGCAGCCCTACTAGCGGGAGTGCACAGACCCAGTACTTC.

The CDR3 nucleotides are TGTGCCAGCTTGGGGGGAGCGACTAATGAAAAACTGTTTTTT. This translates into CASLGGATNEKLFF. The chain recombines TRBV28 with TRBJ1-4; maybe TRBD1 (5 bases). The ends were cut back, 8 bases at V and 2 bases at J, with 12 bases in the middle. Germline V gives CDR1 MDHEN, CDR2 SYDVKM. The length of the CDR3 is 14 residues.

The chain has TRBV28 and TRBJ2-5; 9 positions match TRBD2. From germline, CDR1 is MDHEN and CDR2 SYDVKM. The CDR3 contains 16 residues. V shed 6 bases and J 2 bases; nucleotides not matched to a gene: 10. The CDR3, as DNA: TGTGCCAGCAGCACTAGAGCGGGAGGCTTTCAAGAGACCCAGTACTTC. Amino acid sequence: CASSTRAGGFQETQYF.

The rearrangement links TRBV9 to TRBJ1-2; the D gene is possibly TRBD1 (5 bases). The CDR3 runs 17 residues. Trimming shortened V by 0 bases and J by 5 bases, and 20 bases separated the two germline ends. Looked up from germline, CDR1 is SGDLS and CDR2 is YYNGEE. The DNA for the CDR3 is TGTGCCAGCAGCGTAGGGCGGCGGGGGGTTCTGGAATATGGCTACACCTTC. As protein: CASSVGRRGVLEYGYTF.

The rearrangement uses TRBV19 and TRBJ2-7, with TRBD2 matching over 9 bases. Per germline, CDR1 LNHDA and CDR2 SQIVND (reference sequence). The CDR3 is made up of 14 amino acids. J gave up 3 bases and V 4 bases, and 4 bases lay outside the gene matches. CDR3 residues: CASSTSGINYEQYF. CDR3 sequence (DNA): TGTGCCAGTAGTACTAGCGGGATTAACTACGAGCAGTACTTC.

The rearrangement uses TRBV5-4 and TRBJ2-3; 9 positions match TRBD2. The germline gives CDR1 SGHNT, CDR2 YYREEE (reference sequence). The CDR3 loop spans 15 amino acids. Trimming took 6 bases from V and 9 from J; bases not matched to a gene: 14. As DNA, the CDR3 is TGTGCCAGCAAAATAGCGGGAGACGTTCGAAACACGCAGTATTTT. This encodes CASKIAGDVRNTQYF.

V is TRBV6-1 and J is TRBJ2-7; 10 bases are shared with TRBD2. The CDR3 length is 15 residues. V lost 2 bases to trimming and J lost 3 bases; unmatched junction nucleotides: 4. Germline values: CDR1 MNHNS, CDR2 SASEGT. CDR3 residues: CASSEWASGSYEQYF. CDR3 nucleotides: TGTGCCAGCAGTGAATGGGCTAGCGGGAGCTACGAGCAGTACTTC.

V and J are TRBV15 and TRBJ2-2; 11 positions agree with TRBD2. CDR3 length: 16 residues. From germline, CDR1 is LNHNV and CDR2 YYDKDF (reference sequence). Unmatched junction bases numbered 2, after V lost 3 bases and J lost 2 bases. The CDR3 nucleotides are TGTGCCACCAGCAGGGGACTAGCGGCTAACACCGGGGAGCTGTTTTTT. As protein: CATSRGLAANTGELFF.

V gene TRBV28 combines with J gene TRBJ1-3; D is undetermined. V was pared by 5 bases and J by 4 bases, with 12 bases between. The CDR3 has 14 residues. Germline loops: CDR1 MDHEN, CDR2 SYDVKM. The CDR3 sequence: CASSDNWAGNTIYF. The CDR3, as DNA: TGTGCCAGCAGTGATAATTGGGCGGGAAACACCATATATTTT.

This clone was counted once. The chain is built from TRBV4-1 and TRBJ2-3; D is uncertain. Trimming cost V 4 bases and J 6 bases, with 11 bases left between them. The CDR3 is 13 residues long. Germline assignment: CDR1 MGHRA and CDR2 YSYEKL. The CDR3 bases are TGCGCCAGCAGCCCACAAGTGAGGGATACGCAGTATTTT. It codes for CASSPQVRDTQYF.

This clone was found a few times. This chain joins TRBV2 and TRBJ1-5; 10 bases fit TRBD1. Germline lookup yields CDR1 SNHLY and CDR2 FYNNEI. V shed 6 bases, J shed 6 bases, and the junction held 2 bases outside the gene matches. CDR3 length: 13 residues. The CDR3 region is CASSDRGLQPQHF. The CDR3 nucleotides are TGTGCCAGCAGCGACAGGGGGCTTCAGCCCCAGCATTTT.

The chain combines TRBV10-3 with TRBJ1-1; weak D call: TRBD1 (6 bases). Germline V gene sequence: CDR1 ENHRY, CDR2 SYGVKD. Trimming pared 3 bases from V and 6 bases from J, leaving 11 bases between. The CDR3 is 13 amino acids. CDR3 DNA sequence: TGTGCCATCAGTGAAAAGGGGGGGGCTGAAGCTTTCTTT. Translating gives CAISEKGGAEAFF.

This clone came up once. The J gene is TRBJ2-1, the V gene TRBV4-2; D perhaps matches TRBD2 (5 bases). Germline V gives CDR1 LGHNA, CDR2 YNFKEQ. The CDR3 extends over 15 amino acids. The V gene lost 0 bases and the J gene lost 6 bases, with 12 bases spanning the gap. CDR3 region: CASSQDRTAVNEQFF. DNA of the CDR3: TGTGCCAGCAGCCAAGACCGGACTGCCGTCAATGAGCAGTTCTTC.